The TCR beta chain under discussion was sequenced for a study of T cells in Graves' hyperthyroidism and ophthalmopathy. The CDR3 sequence is 15 residues long. From germline, CDR1 is SGHRS and CDR2 YFSETQ. The ends were cut back, 0 bases at V and 5 bases at J, with 14 bases in the middle. This clonotype was found many times. The source material, RNA transcripts, was used to amplify TCR beta CDR3 regions. First-round RT-PCR with HTBI primers amplified the TCR CDR3 region. Via MiXCR, TCRdb re-called the multiplex PCR reads, giving one row per CDR3 protein. Among about 600,000 distinct CDR3 sequences listed, 15% to 20% were seen once.

This chain links TRBV5-1 with TRBJ2-5, with a tentative D call TRBD2 (6 bases). The sequence was collected from a woman aged 35 to 49 with Graves' ophthalmopathy. Sequenced input: blood. For the CDR3, the DNA is TGCGCCAGCAGCTTGGGGACTACGCAAGACGAGACCCAGTACTTC. Protein product: CASSLGTTQDETQYF.